The following is a TCR beta chain sequence with its context. Its antigen is currently unknown. This may arise from a read error, as a much more abundant clone is one base away. These data originate in a study of T cells in Graves' hyperthyroidism and ophthalmopathy. General study results and limits: In the analysis, a 13 V-J model separated ophthalmopathy from stable hyperthyroidism.

Amplification yielded TCR beta CDR3 regions, with RNA transcripts as the source. When the TCR CDR3 underwent first-round RT-PCR, the HTBI primer set was used. One entry per CDR3 protein, called by TCRdb with MiXCR from the multiplex PCR reads. The repertoire holds some 720,000 distinct CDR3 sequences, with about a sixth as singletons. These patients, aged 18 to 65, had recently diagnosed hyperthyroidism lasting under 2 months. Clinical symptoms, serum thyroxine, TRAb, thyroid ultrasound and orbital computed tomography established diagnosis. V lost 8 bases to trimming and J lost 2 bases, with 19 bases between them. This CDR3 spans 15 amino acids. Germline values: CDR1 MNHEY, CDR2 SMNVEV (reference sequence).

Material: blood. The clonotype comes from a man aged 18 to 29 with Graves' hyperthyroidism. This chain connects TRBV27 to TRBJ2-7; D is perhaps TRBD2 (5 bases). DNA of the CDR3: TGTGCCAGCCAGCCCGGGAAAGGGATCGCCTACGAGCAGTACTTC. The encoded protein is CASQPGKGIAYEQYF.